The rows below give T cell receptor beta chains drawn from one sample of a study of blood T cell repertoires in COVID-19. This table comes from immunoSEQ multiplex PCR, and its TCRdb copy is limited to in-frame clones, with some not included. The sample yields around 180,000 clones, over 65% seen once. Sequencing was carried out using peripheral blood. These receptors originate from a woman of 80 years or more with acute or convalescent COVID-19. The CDR3 runs from the conserved cysteine through the conserved F or W. Fields, in order: J gene, D gene, clone size, V gene, CDR3 protein, CDR3 DNA. D genes are given only for firm matches. Rows may omit the clone size; those that give it use once, few, many or a size class.

>TRBJ2-4|TRBD1|.|TRBV6-5
CASTTGTGTNIQYF
TGTGCCAGCACCACCGGGACAGGGACAAACATTCAGTACTTC
>TRBJ2-1|.|.|TRBV5-5
CASSLSRNEQFF
TGTGCCAGCAGCTTGTCGCGAAATGAGCAGTTCTTC
>TRBJ1-5|.|.|TRBV2
CASSRQGNQPQHF
TGTGCCAGCAGCCGACAGGGCAATCAGCCCCAGCATTTT
>TRBJ1-4|.|once|TRBV18
CASSRQSNEKLFF
TGTGCCAGCTCACGACAGTCTAATGAAAAACTGTTTTTT
>TRBJ1-5|.|.|TRBV6-5
CASSWDTNQPQHF
TGTGCCAGCAGCTGGGACACTAATCAGCCCCAGCATTTT
>TRBJ2-5|.|.|TRBV9
CASSVGSLARGETQYF
TGTGCCAGCAGCGTAGGATCCCTAGCACGGGGGGAGACCCAGTACTTC
>TRBJ1-5|TRBD1|.|TRBV6-1
CASSEAGQGNQPQHF
TGTGCCAGCAGTGAGGCCGGACAGGGGAATCAGCCCCAGCATTTT
>TRBJ2-3|.|.|TRBV7-9
CASSLGGGLGHTQYF
TGTGCCAGCAGCTTAGGCGGAGGCCTTGGACATACGCAGTATTTT
>TRBJ1-6|TRBD1|few|TRBV28
CASRPDRGRSPLHF
TGTGCCAGCAGACCGGACAGGGGGCGATCACCCCTCCACTTT
>TRBJ1-2|TRBD1|.|TRBV5-1
CASSSTGVGYTF
TGCGCCAGCAGCTCGACAGGGGTTGGCTACACCTTC
>TRBJ2-1|.|.|TRBV5-1
CASSLGGGEINEQFF
TGCGCCAGCAGCTTGGGCGGCGGCGAGATTAATGAGCAGTTCTTC
>TRBJ1-3|.|once|TRBV6-5
CASSYVAGFSGNTIYF
TGTGCCAGCAGTTACGTGGCAGGATTCTCTGGAAACACCATATATTTT
>TRBJ2-5|.|.|TRBV10-3
CAISTGETQYF
TGTGCCATCTCAACGGGGGAGACCCAGTACTTC
>TRBJ2-6|TRBD1|many|TRBV9
CASSGQGAGANVLTF
TGTGCCAGCAGCGGACAGGGGGCTGGGGCCAACGTCCTGACTTTC
>TRBJ2-1|TRBD2|.|TRBV5-1
CASSLSGSLTYNEQFF
TGCGCCAGCAGCTTGAGCGGGAGTCTCACCTACAATGAGCAGTTCTTC
>TRBJ2-2|TRBD2|.|TRBV10-3
CASMGLAGPLNTGELFF
TGTGCCTCTATGGGCCTAGCGGGACCCCTGAACACCGGGGAGCTGTTTTTT
>TRBJ2-7|TRBD1|.|TRBV19
CASSIGQGAYEQYF
TGTGCCAGTAGTATAGGTCAGGGGGCCTACGAGCAGTACTTC
>TRBJ1-4|.|.|TRBV20-1
CSATYDEKLFF
TGCAGTGCTACGTATGATGAAAAACTGTTTTTT
>TRBJ2-3|.|.|TRBV29-1
CSVVLGATDTQYF
TGCAGCGTTGTTCTAGGCGCTACAGATACGCAGTATTTT
>TRBJ2-4|TRBD2|.|TRBV30
CAWILAGGLAKNIQYF
TGTGCCTGGATTCTAGCGGGAGGGCTAGCCAAAAACATTCAGTACTTC
>TRBJ2-3|TRBD2|.|TRBV7-2
CASSLGSGSLTDTQYF
TGTGCCAGCAGCTTAGGTAGCGGGAGCCTCACAGATACGCAGTATTTT
>TRBJ2-2|TRBD1|.|TRBV2
CASSEYLQGGAGELFF
TGTGCCAGCAGTGAATACCTACAGGGGGGAGCCGGGGAGCTGTTTTTT
>TRBJ1-2|TRBD1|.|TRBV27
CASSFVGDRGYYGYTF
TGTGCCAGCAGTTTTGTTGGAGACAGGGGATACTATGGCTACACCTTC
>TRBJ1-3|.|few|TRBV7-2
CASSSTPGTGNTIYF
TGTGCCAGCAGCAGTACACCAGGTACTGGAAACACCATATATTTT
>TRBJ1-6|.|few|TRBV5-4
CASSLRLDNSPLHF
TGTGCCAGCAGCCTTAGACTGGATAATTCACCCCTCCACTTT
>TRBJ2-1|.|.|TRBV24-1
CATSDLWTERGEQFF
TGTGCCACCAGTGATTTGTGGACAGAGAGAGGCGAGCAGTTCTTC
>TRBJ2-3|TRBD2|.|TRBV11-3
CASSPGRADTQYF
TGTGCCAGCAGCCCAGGGAGGGCAGATACGCAGTATTTT
>TRBJ2-1|TRBD1|many|TRBV27
CASTTLGTGGYEQFF
TGTGCCAGCACCACCCTTGGGACAGGTGGGTATGAGCAGTTCTTC
>TRBJ1-2|.|.|TRBV25-1
CASQRQNANYGYTF
TGTGCCAGCCAGAGACAGAATGCTAACTATGGCTACACCTTC
>TRBJ2-1|TRBD2|few|TRBV5-1
CASSSRPSGGSGEQFF
TGCGCCAGCAGCTCCAGGCCTAGCGGGGGCTCGGGTGAGCAGTTCTTC
>TRBJ1-1|.|once|TRBV9
CASSVNPNQGNTEAFF
TGTGCCAGCAGCGTAAATCCCAACCAGGGGAACACTGAAGCTTTCTTT
>TRBJ1-1|TRBD1|.|TRBV5-6
CASSPDRDSGAFF
TGTGCCAGCAGCCCCGACAGGGATAGTGGAGCTTTCTTT
>TRBJ1-2|TRBD1|.|TRBV5-5
CASSFDRDYGYTF
TGTGCCAGCAGCTTTGACAGGGACTATGGCTACACCTTC
>TRBJ1-5|TRBD1|.|TRBV28
CASSLSQGNGNQPQHF
TGTGCCAGCAGTTTATCACAGGGGAATGGCAATCAGCCCCAGCATTTT
>TRBJ2-1|TRBD2|few|TRBV24-1
CATSDFTSGGNEQFF
TGTGCCACCAGTGATTTTACTAGCGGGGGCAATGAGCAGTTCTTC
>TRBJ2-1|.|.|TRBV19
CASSPGRLPEQFF
TGTGCCAGTAGTCCAGGGCGGTTACCTGAGCAGTTCTTC
>TRBJ2-3|TRBD2|.|TRBV3-1/TRBV3-2
CASSQFLAGDTDTQYF
TGTGCCAGCAGCCAATTTTTAGCGGGTGACACAGATACGCAGTATTTT
>TRBJ2-5|TRBD1|.|TRBV18
CASSPPTGAPRTQYF
TGTGCCAGCTCACCACCGACAGGGGCCCCGCGGACCCAGTACTTC
>TRBJ2-1|TRBD1|.|TRBV29-1
CSVDQPDRADEQFF
TGCAGCGTTGACCAACCCGACAGGGCTGATGAGCAGTTCTTC
>TRBJ1-6|.|.|TRBV7-2
CASRQPGSGDSPLHF
TGTGCCAGCAGACAACCAGGGTCGGGGGATTCACCCCTCCACTTT
>TRBJ1-4|.|.|TRBV7-2
CASSLGGTNEKLFF
TGTGCCAGCAGCCTGGGGGGGACTAATGAAAAACTGTTTTTT
>TRBJ1-1|TRBD1|.|TRBV6-6
CASKEDRATEAFF
TGTGCCAGCAAAGAAGACAGGGCCACTGAAGCTTTCTTT
>TRBJ2-3|TRBD2|.|TRBV5-1
CASHGLAGHTDTQYF
TGCGCCAGCCATGGGCTAGCGGGACACACAGATACGCAGTATTTT
>TRBJ2-3|TRBD2|.|TRBV4-1
CASSQSLAGGVHTQYF
TGCGCCAGCAGCCAATCCCTAGCGGGAGGGGTTCATACGCAGTATTTT
>TRBJ2-7|TRBD2|.|TRBV7-8
CASSLAGVSLAGPSSSYEQYF
TGTGCCAGCAGCTTAGCGGGTGTTTCACTAGCGGGGCCTAGCAGCTCCTACGAGCAGTACTTC
>TRBJ2-1|TRBD1|.|TRBV2
CAKGSTGNNEQFF
TGTGCCAAAGGATCGACAGGGAACAATGAGCAGTTCTTC
>TRBJ1-1|TRBD1|few|TRBV12-3/TRBV12-4
CASRITGGTEAFF
TGTGCCAGCAGGATAACAGGGGGCACTGAAGCTTTCTTT
>TRBJ1-5|TRBD1|.|TRBV25-1
CASSVGQAVLGNQPQHF
TGTGCCAGCAGTGTGGGACAGGCAGTCTTGGGCAATCAGCCCCAGCATTTT
>TRBJ2-5|.|.|TRBV5-1
CASSLSRGLYQETQYF
TGCGCCAGCAGCTTGTCCCGCGGGTTGTACCAAGAGACCCAGTACTTC
>TRBJ2-7|.|.|TRBV24-1
CATSDFQGYEQYF
TGTGCCACCAGTGATTTTCAGGGCTACGAGCAGTACTTC
>TRBJ2-3|.|.|TRBV19
CATGALTDTQYF
TGTGCCACAGGGGCCCTCACAGATACGCAGTATTTT